The clone carrying this T cell receptor (beta chain) was counted a single time. In the original processing: From reference gene primer amplification, estimates of nucleated cell counts were derived. Clones were sequenced by immunoSEQ multiplex PCR, and TCRdb holds only the in-frame ones, with some missing. V, J and clone size derive from that table, while D and trimming were established from the DNA sequence. The sample yields roughly 380,000 clones, over 75% seen once. The germline CDR1 and CDR2 sequences are MNHEY and SVGAGI. The length of the CDR3 is 14 residues. V lost 6 bases and J 11 bases, leaving 22 bases between the germline ends. This sample was included in a study of blood T cell repertoires in COVID-19. On the study more broadly: Acute and convalescent COVID-19 specimens originated in the United States, Italy and Spain.

The chain has TRBV6-5 and TRBJ1-1, with a tentative D call TRBD1 (5 bases). Input material: PBMCs or T cells enriched from blood (not recorded which). The sequence was obtained from a woman between 25 and 40 years old who had recovered from COVID-19. CDR3 region: CASRDGTGTARAFF. DNA for the CDR3: TGTGCCAGCAGGGACGGGACTGGCACCGCAAGGGCTTTCTTT.